What follows describes a single T cell receptor beta chain. Its cognate antigen is unknown. The sample originates from a study of lymphopenia after photon versus proton radiotherapy. Study-wide results and caveats: Post-nadir TCR diversity decline inversely tracked overall survival among those who died. Photon-treated patients lost naive T cells and TCR diversity; proton-treated stayed stable. After the lymphocyte nadir, photon-treated repertoires showed oligoclonal expansion, especially of CD8+ Temra cells. Survival link was tested only in deceased patients; proton benefit remains a possibility.

CDR1 SGHRS and CDR2 YFSETQ come from the germline V gene. The CDR3 is 13 amino acids. The V gene lost 0 bases and the J gene lost 5 bases, with 8 bases spanning the gap. TCRdb's copy holds only in-frame clones and misses some; the assay was immunoSEQ multiplex PCR. This sample has about 70,000 clones, with about nine tenths found just once. Sequencing was performed on peripheral blood, taken from a patient treated with photon-based radiotherapy. The chain couples TRBV5-1 to TRBJ2-5; D is unresolved. The sequence derives from a woman aged 40-49 years with cholangiocarcinoma. Here the CDR3 DNA reads TGCGCCAGCAGCTTGGCGCCCAGGGAGACCCAGTACTTC. Translating gives CASSLAPRETQYF.